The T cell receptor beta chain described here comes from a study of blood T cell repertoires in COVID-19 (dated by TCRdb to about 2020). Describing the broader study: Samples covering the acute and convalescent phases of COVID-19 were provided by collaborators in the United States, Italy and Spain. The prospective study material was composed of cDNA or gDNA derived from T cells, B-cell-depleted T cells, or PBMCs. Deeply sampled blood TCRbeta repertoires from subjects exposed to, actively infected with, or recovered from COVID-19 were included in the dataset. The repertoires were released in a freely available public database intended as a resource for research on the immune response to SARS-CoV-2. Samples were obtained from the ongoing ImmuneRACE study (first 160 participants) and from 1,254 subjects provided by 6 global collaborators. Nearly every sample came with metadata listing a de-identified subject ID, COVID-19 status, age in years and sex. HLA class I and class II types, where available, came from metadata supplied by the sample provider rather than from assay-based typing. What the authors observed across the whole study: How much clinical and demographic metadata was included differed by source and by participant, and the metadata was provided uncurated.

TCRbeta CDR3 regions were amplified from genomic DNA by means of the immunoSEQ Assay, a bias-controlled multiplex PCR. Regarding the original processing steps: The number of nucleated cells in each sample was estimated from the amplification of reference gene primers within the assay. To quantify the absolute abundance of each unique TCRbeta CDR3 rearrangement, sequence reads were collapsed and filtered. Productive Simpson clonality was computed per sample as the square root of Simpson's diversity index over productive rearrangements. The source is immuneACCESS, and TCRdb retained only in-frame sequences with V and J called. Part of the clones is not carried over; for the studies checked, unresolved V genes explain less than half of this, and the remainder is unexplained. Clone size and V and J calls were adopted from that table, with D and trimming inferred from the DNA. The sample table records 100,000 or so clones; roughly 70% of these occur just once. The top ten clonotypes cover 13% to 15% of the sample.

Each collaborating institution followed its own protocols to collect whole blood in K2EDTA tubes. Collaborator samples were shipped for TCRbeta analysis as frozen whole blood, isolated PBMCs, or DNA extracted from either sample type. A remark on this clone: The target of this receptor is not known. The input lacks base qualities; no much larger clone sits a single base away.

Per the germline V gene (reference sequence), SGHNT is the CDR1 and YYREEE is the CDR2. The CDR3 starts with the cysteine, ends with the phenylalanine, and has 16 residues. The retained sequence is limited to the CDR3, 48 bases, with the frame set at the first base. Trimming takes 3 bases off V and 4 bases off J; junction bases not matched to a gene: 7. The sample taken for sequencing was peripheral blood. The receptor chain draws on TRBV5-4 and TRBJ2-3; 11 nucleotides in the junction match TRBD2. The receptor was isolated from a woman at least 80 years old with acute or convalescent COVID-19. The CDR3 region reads CASSSLTSGEADTQYF. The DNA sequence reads TGTGCCAGCAGCTCTCTGACTAGCGGGGAAGCAGATACGCAGTATTTT.